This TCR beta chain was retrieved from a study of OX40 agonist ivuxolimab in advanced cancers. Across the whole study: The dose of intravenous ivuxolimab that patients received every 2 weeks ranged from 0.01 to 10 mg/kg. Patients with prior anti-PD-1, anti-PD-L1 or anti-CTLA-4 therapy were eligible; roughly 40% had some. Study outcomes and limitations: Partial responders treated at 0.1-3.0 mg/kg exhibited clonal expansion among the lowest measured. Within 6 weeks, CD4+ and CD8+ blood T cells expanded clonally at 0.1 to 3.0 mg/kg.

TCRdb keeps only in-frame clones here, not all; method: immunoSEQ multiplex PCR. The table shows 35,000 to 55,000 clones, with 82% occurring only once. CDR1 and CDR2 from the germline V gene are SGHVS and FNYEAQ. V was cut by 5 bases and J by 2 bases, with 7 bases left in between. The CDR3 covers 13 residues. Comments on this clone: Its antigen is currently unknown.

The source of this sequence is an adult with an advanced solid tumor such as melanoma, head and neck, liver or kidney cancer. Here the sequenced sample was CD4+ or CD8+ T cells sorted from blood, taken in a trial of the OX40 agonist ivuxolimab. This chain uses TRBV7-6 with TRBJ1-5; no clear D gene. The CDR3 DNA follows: TGTGCCAGCAGCCGTGGAGGCAATCAGCCCCAGCATTTT. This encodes CASSRGGNQPQHF.